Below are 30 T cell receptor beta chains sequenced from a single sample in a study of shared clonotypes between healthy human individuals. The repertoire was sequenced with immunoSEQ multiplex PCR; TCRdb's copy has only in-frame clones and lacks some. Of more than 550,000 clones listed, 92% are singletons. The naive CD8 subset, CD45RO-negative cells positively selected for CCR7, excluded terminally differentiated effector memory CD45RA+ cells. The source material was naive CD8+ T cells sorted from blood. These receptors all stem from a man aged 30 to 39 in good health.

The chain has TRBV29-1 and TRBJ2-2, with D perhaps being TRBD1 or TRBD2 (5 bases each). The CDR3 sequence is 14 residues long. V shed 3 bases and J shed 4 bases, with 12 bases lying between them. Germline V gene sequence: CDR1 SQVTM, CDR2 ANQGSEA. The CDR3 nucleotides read TGCAGCGTTGAGGACATTGAGGGCACCGGGGAGCTGTTTTTT. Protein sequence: CSVEDIEGTGELFF.

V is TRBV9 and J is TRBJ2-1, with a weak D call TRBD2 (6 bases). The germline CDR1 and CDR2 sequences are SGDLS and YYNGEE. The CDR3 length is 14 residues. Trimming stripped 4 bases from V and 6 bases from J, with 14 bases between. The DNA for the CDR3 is TGTGCCAGCAGCCCAGGGACTTTTACCAATGAGCAGTTCTTC. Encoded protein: CASSPGTFTNEQFF.

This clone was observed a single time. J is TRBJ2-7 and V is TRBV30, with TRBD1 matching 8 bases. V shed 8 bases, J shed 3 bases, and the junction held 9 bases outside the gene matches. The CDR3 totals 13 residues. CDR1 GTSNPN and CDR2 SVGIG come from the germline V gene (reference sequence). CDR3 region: CAGMGTGHYEQYF. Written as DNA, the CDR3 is TGTGCCGGGATGGGGACAGGACACTACGAGCAGTACTTC.

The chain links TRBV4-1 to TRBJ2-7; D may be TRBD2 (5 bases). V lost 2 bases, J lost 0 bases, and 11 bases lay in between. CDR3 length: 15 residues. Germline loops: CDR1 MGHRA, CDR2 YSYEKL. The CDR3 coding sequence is TGCGCCAGCAGCCAAATTTTAGAGGGCTCCTACGAGCAGTACTTC. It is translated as CASSQILEGSYEQYF.

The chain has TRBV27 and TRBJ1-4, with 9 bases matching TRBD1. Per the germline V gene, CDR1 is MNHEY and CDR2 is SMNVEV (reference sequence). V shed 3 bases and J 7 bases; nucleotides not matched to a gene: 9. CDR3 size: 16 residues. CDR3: CASSLTGTGRGEKLFF. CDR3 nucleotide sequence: TGTGCCAGCAGTTTGACCGGGACAGGGCGTGGTGAAAAACTGTTTTTT.

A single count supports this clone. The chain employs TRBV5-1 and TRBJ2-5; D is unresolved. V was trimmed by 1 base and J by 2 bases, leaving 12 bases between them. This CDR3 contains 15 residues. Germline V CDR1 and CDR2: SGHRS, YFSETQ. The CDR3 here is CASSLPGRFQETQYF. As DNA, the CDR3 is TGCGCCAGCAGCTTGCCCGGCCGGTTTCAAGAGACCCAGTACTTC.

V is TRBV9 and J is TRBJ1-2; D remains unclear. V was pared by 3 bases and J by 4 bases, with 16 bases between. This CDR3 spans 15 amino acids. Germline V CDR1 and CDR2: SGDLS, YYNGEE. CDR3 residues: CASSAPTGRFYGYTF. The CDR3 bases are TGTGCCAGCAGCGCCCCGACCGGCCGGTTCTATGGCTACACCTTC. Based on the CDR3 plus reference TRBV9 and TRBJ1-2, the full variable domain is DSGVTQTPKHLITATGQRVTLRCSPRSGDLSVYWYQQSLDQGLQFLIQYYNGEERAKGNILERFSAQQFPDLHSELNLSSLELGDSALYFCASSAPTGRFYGYTFGSGTRLTVV.

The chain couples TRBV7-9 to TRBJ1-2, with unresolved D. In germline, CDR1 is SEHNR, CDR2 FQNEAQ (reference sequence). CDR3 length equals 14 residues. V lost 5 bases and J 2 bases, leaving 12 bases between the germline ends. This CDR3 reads CASSPTRPNYGYTF. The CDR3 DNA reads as TGTGCCAGCAGCCCAACGAGGCCAAACTATGGCTACACCTTC.

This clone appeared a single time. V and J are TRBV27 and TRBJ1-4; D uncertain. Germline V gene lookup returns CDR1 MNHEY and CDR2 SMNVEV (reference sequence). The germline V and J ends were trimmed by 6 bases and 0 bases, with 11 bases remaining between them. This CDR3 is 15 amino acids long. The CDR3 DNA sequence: TGTGCCAGCAGAAGCAGGACCGCAACTAATGAAAAACTGTTTTTT. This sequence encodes CASRSRTATNEKLFF.

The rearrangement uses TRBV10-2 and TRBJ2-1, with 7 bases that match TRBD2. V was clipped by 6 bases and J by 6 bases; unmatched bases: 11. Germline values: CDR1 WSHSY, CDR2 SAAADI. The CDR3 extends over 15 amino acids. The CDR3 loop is CASRSSGSKSNEQFF. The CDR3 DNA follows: TGCGCCAGCAGGAGTAGCGGGTCCAAGAGCAATGAGCAGTTCTTC.

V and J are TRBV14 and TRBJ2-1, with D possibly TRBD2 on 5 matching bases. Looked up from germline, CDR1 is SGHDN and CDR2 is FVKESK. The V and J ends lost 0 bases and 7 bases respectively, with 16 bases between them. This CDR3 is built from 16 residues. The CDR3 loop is CASSQDFGRTQNEQFF. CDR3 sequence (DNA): TGTGCCAGCAGCCAAGATTTTGGGCGGACTCAGAATGAGCAGTTCTTC. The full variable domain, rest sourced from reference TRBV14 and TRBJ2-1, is EAGVTQFPSHSVIEKGQTVTLRCDPISGHDNLYWYRRVMGKEIKFLLHFVKESKQDESGMPNNRFLAERTGGTYSTLKVQPAELEDSGVYFCASSQDFGRTQNEQFFGPGTRLTVL.

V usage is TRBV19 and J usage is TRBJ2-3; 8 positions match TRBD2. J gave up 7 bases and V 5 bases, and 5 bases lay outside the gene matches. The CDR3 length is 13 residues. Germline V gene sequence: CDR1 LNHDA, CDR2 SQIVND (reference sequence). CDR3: CASSLGLAYTQYF. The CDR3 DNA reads TGTGCCAGTAGTCTAGGACTAGCTTATACGCAGTATTTT.

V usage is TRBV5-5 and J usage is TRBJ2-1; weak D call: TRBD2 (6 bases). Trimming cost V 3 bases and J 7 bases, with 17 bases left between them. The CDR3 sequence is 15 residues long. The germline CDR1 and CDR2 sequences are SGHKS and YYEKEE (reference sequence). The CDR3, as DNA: TGTGCCAGCAGCTCCACGGGAGTAGGGCTGAATGAGCAGTTCTTC. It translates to CASSSTGVGLNEQFF.

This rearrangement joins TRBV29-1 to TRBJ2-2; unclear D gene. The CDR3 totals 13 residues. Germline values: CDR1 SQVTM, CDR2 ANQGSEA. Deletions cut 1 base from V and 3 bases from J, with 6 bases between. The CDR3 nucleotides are TGCAGCGTTGAAGCTTGGGACACCGGGGAGCTGTTTTTT. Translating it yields CSVEAWDTGELFF.

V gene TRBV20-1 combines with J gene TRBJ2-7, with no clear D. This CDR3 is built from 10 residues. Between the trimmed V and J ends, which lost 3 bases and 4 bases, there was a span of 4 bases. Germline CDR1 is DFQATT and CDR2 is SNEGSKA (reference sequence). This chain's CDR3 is CSARLYEQYF. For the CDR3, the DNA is TGCAGTGCTAGGCTATACGAGCAGTACTTC.

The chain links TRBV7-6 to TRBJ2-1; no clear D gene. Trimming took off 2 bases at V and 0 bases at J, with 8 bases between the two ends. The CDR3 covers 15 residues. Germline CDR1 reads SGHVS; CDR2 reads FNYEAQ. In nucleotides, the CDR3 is TGTGCCAGCAGCTTACGGACGAGCTCCTACAATGAGCAGTTCTTC. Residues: CASSLRTSSYNEQFF. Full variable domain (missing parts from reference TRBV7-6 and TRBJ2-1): GAGVSQSPRYKVTKRGQDVALRCDPISGHVSLYWYRQALGQGPEFLTYFNYEAQQDKSGLPNDRFSAERPEGSISTLTIQRTEQRDSAMYRCASSLRTSSYNEQFFGPGTRLTVL.

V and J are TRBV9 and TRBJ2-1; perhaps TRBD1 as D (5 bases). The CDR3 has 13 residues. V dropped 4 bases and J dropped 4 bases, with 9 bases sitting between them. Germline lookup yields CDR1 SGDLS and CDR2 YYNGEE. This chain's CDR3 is CASSHDSYNEQFF. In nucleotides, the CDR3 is TGTGCCAGCAGCCACGACAGTTACAATGAGCAGTTCTTC.

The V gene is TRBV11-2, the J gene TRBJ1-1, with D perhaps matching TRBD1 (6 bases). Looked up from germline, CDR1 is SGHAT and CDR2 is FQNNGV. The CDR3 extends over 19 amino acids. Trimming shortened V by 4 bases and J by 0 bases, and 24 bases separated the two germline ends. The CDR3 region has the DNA TGTGCCAGCAGCTCTAAAGCAAGGGGACACCAGATCATGAACACTGAAGCTTTCTTT. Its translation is CASSSKARGHQIMNTEAFF.

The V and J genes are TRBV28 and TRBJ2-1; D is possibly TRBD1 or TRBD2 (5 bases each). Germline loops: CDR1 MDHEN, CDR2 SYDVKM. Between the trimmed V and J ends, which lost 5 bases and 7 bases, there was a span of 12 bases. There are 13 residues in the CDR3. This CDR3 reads CASSQRDGNEQFF. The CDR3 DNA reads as TGTGCCAGCAGTCAAAGGGACGGGAATGAGCAGTTCTTC.

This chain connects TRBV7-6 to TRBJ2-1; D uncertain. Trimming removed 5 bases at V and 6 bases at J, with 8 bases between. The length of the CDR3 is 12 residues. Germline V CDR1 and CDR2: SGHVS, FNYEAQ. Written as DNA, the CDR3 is TGTGCCAGCAGCCCCTATGGCAATGAGCAGTTCTTC. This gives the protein CASSPYGNEQFF.

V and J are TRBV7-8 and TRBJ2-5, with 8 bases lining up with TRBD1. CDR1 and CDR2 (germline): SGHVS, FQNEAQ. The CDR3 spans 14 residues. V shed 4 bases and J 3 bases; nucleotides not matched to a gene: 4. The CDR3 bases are TGTGCCAGCAGCTCGGACAGGGTTGAAGAGACCCAGTACTTC. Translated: CASSSDRVEETQYF.

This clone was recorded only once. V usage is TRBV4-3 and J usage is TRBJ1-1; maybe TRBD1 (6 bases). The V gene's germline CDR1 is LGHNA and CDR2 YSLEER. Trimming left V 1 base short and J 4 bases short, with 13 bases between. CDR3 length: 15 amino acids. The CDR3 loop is CASSQGGGGRTEAFF. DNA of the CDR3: TGCGCCAGCAGCCAAGGGGGAGGGGGTCGCACTGAAGCTTTCTTT.

The CDR3, as DNA: TGTGCCAGCAGTTACTCCGGAAGCTCTGGAAACACCATATATTTT. This encodes CASSYSGSSGNTIYF. The chain carries TRBV6-5 and TRBJ1-3; D uncertain. The germline V and J ends were trimmed by 0 bases and 0 bases, with 6 bases remaining between them. Looked up from germline, CDR1 is MNHEY and CDR2 is SVGAGI. This CDR3 region has 15 residues.

CDR3 sequence: CATRRAGEQYF. CDR3 in DNA: TGTGCCACAAGGAGGGCGGGCGAGCAGTACTTC. The chain joins TRBV27 to TRBJ2-7, with a weak D call TRBD2 (6 bases). Trimming left V 10 bases short and J 6 bases short, with 13 bases between. Germline-derived CDR1 and CDR2 are MNHEY and SMNVEV (reference sequence). The CDR3 has 11 residues.

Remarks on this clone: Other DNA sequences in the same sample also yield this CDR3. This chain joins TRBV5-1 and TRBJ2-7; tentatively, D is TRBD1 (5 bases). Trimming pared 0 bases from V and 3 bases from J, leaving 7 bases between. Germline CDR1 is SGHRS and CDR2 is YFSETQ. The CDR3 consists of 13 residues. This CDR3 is CASSLGTGYEQYF. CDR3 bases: TGCGCCAGCAGCTTGGGTACAGGCTACGAGCAGTACTTC.

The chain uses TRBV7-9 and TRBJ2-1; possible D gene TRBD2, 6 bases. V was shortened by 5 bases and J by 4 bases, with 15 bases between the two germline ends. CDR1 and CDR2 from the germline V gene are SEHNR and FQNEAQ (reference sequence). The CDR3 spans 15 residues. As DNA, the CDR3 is TGTGCCAGCAGCCCCACGGGGGTTGGATACAATGAGCAGTTCTTC. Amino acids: CASSPTGVGYNEQFF. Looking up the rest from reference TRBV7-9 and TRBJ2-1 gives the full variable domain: DTGVSQNPRHKITKRGQNVTFRCDPISEHNRLYWYRQTLGQGPEFLTYFQNEAQLEKSRLLSDRFSAERPKGSFSTLEIQRTEQGDSAMYLCASSPTGVGYNEQFFGPGTRLTVL.

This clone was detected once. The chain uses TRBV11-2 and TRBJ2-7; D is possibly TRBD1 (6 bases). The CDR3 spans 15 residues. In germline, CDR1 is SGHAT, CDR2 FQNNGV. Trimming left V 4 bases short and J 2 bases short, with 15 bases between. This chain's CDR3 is CASSYPTTGTYEQYF. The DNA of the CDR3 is TGTGCCAGCAGCTACCCTACGACAGGCACCTACGAGCAGTACTTC.

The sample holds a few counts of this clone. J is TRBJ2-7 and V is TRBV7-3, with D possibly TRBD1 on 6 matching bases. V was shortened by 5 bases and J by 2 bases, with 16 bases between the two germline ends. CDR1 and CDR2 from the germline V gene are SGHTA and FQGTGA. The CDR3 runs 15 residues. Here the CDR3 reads CASSPQGAGAYEQYF. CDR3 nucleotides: TGTGCCAGCAGCCCGCAAGGGGCAGGGGCCTACGAGCAGTACTTC.

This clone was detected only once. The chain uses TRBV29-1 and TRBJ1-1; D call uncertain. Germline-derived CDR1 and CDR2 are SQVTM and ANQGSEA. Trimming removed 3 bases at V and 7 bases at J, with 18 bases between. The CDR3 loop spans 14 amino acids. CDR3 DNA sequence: TGCAGCGTTGAGGCTCGGGCCACCGAATTTGAAGCTTTCTTT. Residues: CSVEARATEFEAFF.

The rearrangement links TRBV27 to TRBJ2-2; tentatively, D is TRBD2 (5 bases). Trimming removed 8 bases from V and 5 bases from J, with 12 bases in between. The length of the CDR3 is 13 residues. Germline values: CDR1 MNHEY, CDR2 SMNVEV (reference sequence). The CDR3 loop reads CASGRSGTGELFF. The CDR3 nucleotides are TGTGCCAGCGGACGATCGGGGACCGGGGAGCTGTTTTTT.